A selection of T cell receptor beta chains follows, all from one sample in a study of low-dose radiotherapy and immunotherapy resistance in tumors. TCRdb itself ran the reads through MiXCR, one entry per CDR3 protein. The repertoire includes some 40,000 distinct CDR3 sequences, around 20% of them detected once, and approximately 8.3% sits in the top ten. Here the sequenced sample was PBMCs, taken after low-dose radiotherapy plus immunotherapy. These receptors originate from a female donor with ovarian cancer. Both conserved end residues are part of each CDR3. The D gene is left open where the match is weak. Size tells how often a clone was seen (once, few, many) or the class of an expanded clone, and some rows leave it out.

J: TRBJ2-7; D: .; V: TRBV20-1; size: many; DNA: TGCAGTGCTAGGGGGGAACTAGTGGGGCAGTACTTC; CDR3: CSARGELVGQYF
J: TRBJ2-4; D: .; V: TRBV3-1; size: .; DNA: TGTGCCAGCAGCCTACAGGGAACCAAAAACATTCAGTACTTC; CDR3: CASSLQGTKNIQYF
J: TRBJ2-7; D: .; V: TRBV7-3; size: many; DNA: TGTGCCAGCAGCTTTCTCCCGGCCCCCTCCTACGAGCAGTACTTC; CDR3: CASSFLPAPSYEQYF
J: TRBJ2-1; D: .; V: TRBV7-2; size: many; DNA: TGTGCCAGCAGCTTAGCACAGCGGCTCAATGAGCAGTTCTTC; CDR3: CASSLAQRLNEQFF
J: TRBJ1-1; D: .; V: TRBV7-2; size: .; DNA: TGTGCCAGCAGCTTAGCGTCTGGCAGGGGCACTGAAGCTTTCTTT; CDR3: CASSLASGRGTEAFF
J: TRBJ2-6; D: TRBD2; V: TRBV5-4; size: many; DNA: TGTGCCAGCAGCTTGGTTGGGCTAGCGGGAGCGTTCCCTGGGGCCAACGTCCTGACTTTC; CDR3: CASSLVGLAGAFPGANVLTF
J: TRBJ1-1; D: .; V: TRBV7-6; size: few; DNA: TGTGCCAGCAGCTTAGCTCGCGGCACTGAAGCTTTCTTT; CDR3: CASSLARGTEAFF
J: TRBJ2-3; D: TRBD1; V: TRBV28; size: .; DNA: TGTGCCAGCAGGGAATTGGCCGGGACAGGGTATGCAGATACGCAGTATTTT; CDR3: CASRELAGTGYADTQYF
J: TRBJ2-3; D: .; V: TRBV9; size: many; DNA: TGTGCCAGCAGCGTAGAGTTAGACTTTAGCACAGATACGCAGTATTTT; CDR3: CASSVELDFSTDTQYF
J: TRBJ2-2; D: .; V: TRBV7-6; size: many; DNA: TGTGCCAGCAGCTACCTCTTGGGCGGGGAGCTGTTTTTT; CDR3: CASSYLLGGELFF
J: TRBJ2-7; D: .; V: TRBV27; size: many; DNA: TGTGCCAGCAGTTTATACCCCGTGCCGGGATACGAGCAGTACTTC; CDR3: CASSLYPVPGYEQYF
J: TRBJ2-3; D: .; V: TRBV5-1; size: .; DNA: TGCGCCACCAACGATCTCGGGGGGCAGACAGATACGCAGTATTTT; CDR3: CATNDLGGQTDTQYF
J: TRBJ2-5; D: .; V: TRBV7-8; size: .; DNA: TGTGCCTGCAGCGTTGGCCGGGACATTGGGGAGACCCAGTACTTC; CDR3: CACSVGRDIGETQYF
J: TRBJ2-1; D: .; V: TRBV13; size: .; DNA: TGTGCCAGCAGTGAGACACAGGGTATTAGCAATGAGCAGTTCTTC; CDR3: CASSETQGISNEQFF
J: TRBJ2-7; D: .; V: TRBV14; size: many; DNA: TGTGCCAGCAGCCAAGATAGATATCGAGCCACGGATGAGCAGTACTTC; CDR3: CASSQDRYRATDEQYF
J: TRBJ2-7; D: .; V: TRBV9; size: many; DNA: TGTGCCAGCAACCCGACGGACAGCCCCTACGAGCAGTACTTC; CDR3: CASNPTDSPYEQYF
J: TRBJ1-1; D: .; V: TRBV28; size: many; DNA: TGTGCCAGCAGTTCTAGGAGTTACACTGAAGCTTTCTTT; CDR3: CASSSRSYTEAFF
J: TRBJ2-1; D: TRBD2; V: TRBV7-6; size: many; DNA: TGTGCCAGCAGCTTTCCTCCTGAGGGTAGCGGGAGGGCCGCAACCTACAATGAGCAGTTCTTC; CDR3: CASSFPPEGSGRAATYNEQFF
J: TRBJ1-2; D: .; V: TRBV25-1; size: .; DNA: TGTGCCAGCAGTACAGGGCTTCCGGCCGGGGGCTACACCTTC; CDR3: CASSTGLPAGGYTF
J: TRBJ2-7; D: .; V: TRBV10-3; size: .; DNA: TGTGCCATCAGTGAGTGGGGACAGGGTTTCCTAGCGGGAGTTTACGAGCAGTACTTC; CDR3: CAISEWGQGFLAGVYEQYF
J: TRBJ2-7; D: .; V: TRBV18; size: .; DNA: TGTGCCAGCTCACCTCTGTCAGGGGAGTACGAGCAGTACTTC; CDR3: CASSPLSGEYEQYF
J: TRBJ2-1; D: TRBD2; V: TRBV27; size: many; DNA: TGTGCCAGCAGTTTACCTCAAGGTAGCGGGCCCCGGGGAAATGAGCAGTTCTTC; CDR3: CASSLPQGSGPRGNEQFF
J: TRBJ2-7; D: .; V: TRBV29-1; size: many; DNA: TGCAGCGTTGGCGGGCTGGTGCTCTACGAGCAGTACTTC; CDR3: CSVGGLVLYEQYF
J: TRBJ2-7; D: TRBD1; V: TRBV5-1; size: many; DNA: TGCGCCAGCAGCTCAGGTGGGACAGGGAACTCCTACGAGCAGTACTTC; CDR3: CASSSGGTGNSYEQYF
J: TRBJ2-3; D: TRBD1; V: TRBV29-1; size: many; DNA: TGCAGCGTTGAACAGGGGGCAGATACGCAGTATTTT; CDR3: CSVEQGADTQYF
J: TRBJ2-7; D: TRBD1; V: TRBV7-2; size: many; DNA: TGTGCCAGCAGCTTTGGGGGTGGTGGGACAGGGGGCAGGGAGCAGTACTTC; CDR3: CASSFGGGGTGGREQYF
J: TRBJ1-5; D: .; V: TRBV6-6; size: medium-sized; DNA: TGTGCCAGCAACGACAGCATCCGGGGACGGGATCAGCCCCAGCATTTT; CDR3: CASNDSIRGRDQPQHF
J: TRBJ2-5; D: TRBD1; V: TRBV28; size: many; DNA: TGTGCCAGCCTGTTAGGACAGGGTGGAGAGACCCAGTACTTC; CDR3: CASLLGQGGETQYF
J: TRBJ2-7; D: .; V: TRBV26; size: many; DNA: TGTGCCAGCAGTTTACGGGTCGGTATGGGCCAGATTAAGGTTTTCTACGAGCAGTACTTC; CDR3: CASSLRVGMGQIKVFYEQYF
J: TRBJ1-1; D: TRBD1; V: TRBV5-1; size: .; DNA: TGCGCCAGCAGCTTGAGGGGGCCAGGGAACACTGAAGCTTTCTTT; CDR3: CASSLRGPGNTEAFF
J: TRBJ1-5; D: .; V: TRBV12-3/TRBV12-4; size: .; DNA: TGTGCCAGCAGTTTGAGGGGGGTCGGACCTAGTAGCAATCAGCCCCAGCATTTT; CDR3: CASSLRGVGPSSNQPQHF
J: TRBJ2-3; D: .; V: TRBV7-3; size: many; DNA: TGTGCCAGCAGCTCCCAAGGGACAGATACGCAGTATTTT; CDR3: CASSSQGTDTQYF
J: TRBJ1-1; D: .; V: TRBV10-3; size: many; DNA: TGTGCCATCAGTGAAAAAGGTAACACTGAAGCTTTCTTT; CDR3: CAISEKGNTEAFF
J: TRBJ1-5; D: .; V: TRBV19; size: many; DNA: TGTGCCAGTAGTCTCTGGGGGGGCCAGCCCCAGCATTTT; CDR3: CASSLWGGQPQHF
J: TRBJ2-3; D: TRBD2; V: TRBV20-1; size: many; DNA: TGCAGTGCTAGAGGGAGCGCGGGGGGCACAGATACGCAGTATTTT; CDR3: CSARGSAGGTDTQYF
J: TRBJ2-7; D: .; V: TRBV2; size: many; DNA: TGTGCCAGCAGCGCCGTCCCCGGGAGCTCCTACGAGCAGTACTTC; CDR3: CASSAVPGSSYEQYF
J: TRBJ2-1; D: TRBD2; V: TRBV28; size: .; DNA: TGTGCCAGCTCACCCATCCCCCTGACTAGCGGGAGGTTGAATGAGCAGTTCTTC; CDR3: CASSPIPLTSGRLNEQFF
J: TRBJ2-1; D: .; V: TRBV6-6; size: many; DNA: TGTGCCAGCAGTCCGGGACTGGATCACAATGAGCAGTTCTTC; CDR3: CASSPGLDHNEQFF
J: TRBJ2-1; D: .; V: TRBV20-1; size: many; DNA: TGCAGTGCTAGAGTACTGAGGAATGAGCAGTTCTTC; CDR3: CSARVLRNEQFF
J: TRBJ2-5; D: TRBD2; V: TRBV29-1; size: many; DNA: TGCAGTATCCTCGGGGGGGCAGAGACCCAGTACTTC; CDR3: CSILGGAETQYF
J: TRBJ1-2; D: TRBD1; V: TRBV28; size: many; DNA: TGTGCCAGCAGTGCGGCGGGACAGGGAAGAGGACGCCGCGGCTACACCTTC; CDR3: CASSAAGQGRGRRGYTF
J: TRBJ2-4; D: TRBD1; V: TRBV5-1; size: many; DNA: TGCGCCAGCAGCCAGACAGGGGAAAACATTCAGTACTTC; CDR3: CASSQTGENIQYF
J: TRBJ2-7; D: .; V: TRBV7-3; size: .; DNA: TGTGCCAGCAGCCCTCGACTAATCCTTGGCTACGAGCAGTACTTC; CDR3: CASSPRLILGYEQYF
J: TRBJ1-4; D: .; V: TRBV2; size: many; DNA: TGTGCCAGCAGGGACGGTCCCAATGAAAAACTGTTTTTT; CDR3: CASRDGPNEKLFF
J: TRBJ2-7; D: .; V: TRBV2; size: many; DNA: TGTGCCAGCAATCCGGGTTCCGAGCAGTACTTC; CDR3: CASNPGSEQYF
J: TRBJ2-2; D: TRBD2; V: TRBV19; size: many; DNA: TGTGCCAGTACCGTAGCGGGAGGGACCGGGGAGCTGTTTTTT; CDR3: CASTVAGGTGELFF
J: TRBJ2-1; D: .; V: TRBV11-2; size: .; DNA: TGTGCCAGCAGCTTAGCCCCGGGGCTCTCCCTTAATGAGCAGTTCTTC; CDR3: CASSLAPGLSLNEQFF
J: TRBJ1-3; D: .; V: TRBV2; size: many; DNA: TGTGCCACCGTCCACTCCGTCTCTGGAAACACCATATATTTT; CDR3: CATVHSVSGNTIYF
J: TRBJ1-5; D: .; V: TRBV5-1; size: many; DNA: TGCGCCAGCAGCTCGGAGGGGGGAAGGCAGCCCCAGCATTTT; CDR3: CASSSEGGRQPQHF
J: TRBJ2-2; D: .; V: TRBV5-6; size: .; DNA: .; CDR3: CASSLKPQGEAGSCFFF